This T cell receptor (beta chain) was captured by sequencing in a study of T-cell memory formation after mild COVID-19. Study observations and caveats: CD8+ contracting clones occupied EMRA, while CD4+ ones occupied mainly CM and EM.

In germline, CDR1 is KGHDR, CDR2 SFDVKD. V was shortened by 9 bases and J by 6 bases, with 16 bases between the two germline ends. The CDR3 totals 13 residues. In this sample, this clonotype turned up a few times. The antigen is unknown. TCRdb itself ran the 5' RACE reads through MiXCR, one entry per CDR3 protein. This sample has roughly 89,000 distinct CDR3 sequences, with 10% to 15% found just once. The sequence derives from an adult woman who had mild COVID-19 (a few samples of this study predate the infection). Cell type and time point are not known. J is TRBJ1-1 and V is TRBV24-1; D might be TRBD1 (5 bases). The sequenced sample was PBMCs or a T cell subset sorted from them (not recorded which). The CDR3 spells CATSPSGGAEAFF. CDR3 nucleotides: TGTGCCACCTCGCCCTCGGGGGGGGCTGAAGCTTTCTTT.